The next 4 T cell receptor beta chains were all read from a single sample in a study of human T cells and chemical hapten exposure. Time point reported: patch test 1, 2 weeks after DPC sensitization. Specified treatment: therapeutic diphenylcyclopropenone sensitization with weekly scalp DPC. Via MiXCR, TCRdb re-called the RACE reads, giving one row per CDR3 protein. The sample consists of roughly 360,000 distinct CDR3 sequences, 4.8% of them appearing once. The sample consisted of whole blood, taken in connection with sensitization to the hapten diphenylcyclopropenone (DPC). These receptors came from a woman aged 45-65 years with alopecia areata. Some clones in this sample may be carry-over from other donors' samples.

The sample holds many counts of this clonotype. V and J are TRBV10-3 and TRBJ1-4, with no clear D. The germline V gene encodes CDR1 ENHRY and CDR2 SYGVKD. This CDR3 has 14 residues. Trimming pared 4 bases from V and 5 bases from J, leaving 11 bases between. CDR3 in amino acids: CAISGNGPNEKLFF. CDR3 coding DNA: TGTGCCATCAGTGGAAATGGGCCGAATGAAAAACTGTTTTTT.

This clonotype turned up a few times. The V call is TRBV5-4, the J call TRBJ1-3; the D gene is possibly TRBD1 (6 bases). The V gene lost 1 base and the J gene lost 3 bases, with 11 bases spanning the gap. CDR1 is SGHNT and CDR2 is YYREEE in the germline V gene (reference sequence). The CDR3 runs to 15 residues. DNA for the CDR3: TGTGCCAGCAGCTTGAAAGGGGGTGGTGGAAACACCATATATTTT. As protein: CASSLKGGGGNTIYF.

This clonotype was detected a few times. CDR3 nucleotides: TGTGCCAGCAGCCCGGCGGGGGGGCCCCTCAATGAGCAGTTCTTC. Translation: CASSPAGGPLNEQFF. The chain links TRBV3-1 to TRBJ2-1, with 9 bases fitting TRBD2. Trimming at V came to 4 bases and at J to 6 bases, leaving 7 bases not matched to a gene. The CDR3 is 15 residues long. The germline V gene encodes CDR1 LGHDT and CDR2 YNNKEL (reference sequence).

This clonotype was counted many times. The germline gene is not matched at one end of the junction; a read error may be the cause. V and J are TRBV28 and TRBJ1-3; D may be TRBD1 (6 bases). The V gene's germline CDR1 is MDHEN and CDR2 SYDVKM. The CDR3 runs 11 residues. The CDR3 coding sequence is TGTGCCAGCAGTCAACTCCGGGACATCCACTTT. Translated: CASSQLRDIHF.